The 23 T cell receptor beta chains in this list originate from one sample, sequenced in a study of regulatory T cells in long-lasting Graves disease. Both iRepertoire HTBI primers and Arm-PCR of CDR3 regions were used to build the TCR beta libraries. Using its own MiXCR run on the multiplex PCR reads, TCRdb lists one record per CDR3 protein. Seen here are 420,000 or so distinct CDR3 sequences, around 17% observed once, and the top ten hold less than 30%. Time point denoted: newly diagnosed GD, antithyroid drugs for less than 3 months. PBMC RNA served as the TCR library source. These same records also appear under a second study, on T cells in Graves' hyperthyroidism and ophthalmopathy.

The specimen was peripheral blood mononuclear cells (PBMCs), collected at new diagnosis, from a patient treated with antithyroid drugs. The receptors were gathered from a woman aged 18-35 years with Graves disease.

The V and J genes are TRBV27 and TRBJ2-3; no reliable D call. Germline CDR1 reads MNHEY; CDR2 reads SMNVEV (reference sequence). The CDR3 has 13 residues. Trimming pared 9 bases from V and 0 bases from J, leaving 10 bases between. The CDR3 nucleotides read TGTGCCAGTAGACGATCAAGCACAGATACGCAGTATTTT. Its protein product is CASRRSSTDTQYF.

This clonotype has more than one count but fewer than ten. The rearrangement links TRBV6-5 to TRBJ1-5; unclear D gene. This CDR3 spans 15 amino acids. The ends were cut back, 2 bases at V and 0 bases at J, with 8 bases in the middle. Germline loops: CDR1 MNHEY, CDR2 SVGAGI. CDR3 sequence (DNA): TGTGCCAGCAGTTACCGAGGAAGTAGCAATCAGCCCCAGCATTTT. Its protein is CASSYRGSSNQPQHF.

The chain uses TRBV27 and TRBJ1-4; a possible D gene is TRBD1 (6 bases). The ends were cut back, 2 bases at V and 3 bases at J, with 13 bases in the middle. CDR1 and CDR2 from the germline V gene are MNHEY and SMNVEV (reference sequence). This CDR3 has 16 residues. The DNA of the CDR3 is TGTGCCAGCAGTTTAAGGGGGTCCTTGGCTAATGAAAAACTGTTTTTT. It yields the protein CASSLRGSLANEKLFF. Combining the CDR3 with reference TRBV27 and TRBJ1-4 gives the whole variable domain EAQVTQNPRYLITVTGKKLTVTCSQNMNHEYMSWYRQDPGLGLRQIYYSMNVEVTDKGDVPEGYKVSRKEKRNFPLILESPSPNQTSLYFCASSLRGSLANEKLFFGSGTQLSVL.

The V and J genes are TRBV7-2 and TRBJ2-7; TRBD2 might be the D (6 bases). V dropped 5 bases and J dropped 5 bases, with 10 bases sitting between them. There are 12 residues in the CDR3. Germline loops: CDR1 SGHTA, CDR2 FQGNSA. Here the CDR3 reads CASSVGRNEQYF. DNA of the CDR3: TGTGCCAGCAGCGTAGGGAGGAACGAGCAGTACTTC. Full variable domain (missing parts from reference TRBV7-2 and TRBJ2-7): GAGVSQSPSNKVTEKGKDVELRCDPISGHTALYWYRQSLGQGLEFLIYFQGNSAPDKSGLPSDRFSAERTGGSVSTLTIQRTQQEDSAVYLCASSVGRNEQYFGPGTRLTVT.

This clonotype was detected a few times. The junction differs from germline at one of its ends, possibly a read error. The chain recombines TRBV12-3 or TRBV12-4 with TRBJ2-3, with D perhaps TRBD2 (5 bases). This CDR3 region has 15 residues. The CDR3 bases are TGTGCCAGCAGATTGATACTAGAGAGCACAGATACGCGGTATTTT. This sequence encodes CASRLILESTDTRYF.

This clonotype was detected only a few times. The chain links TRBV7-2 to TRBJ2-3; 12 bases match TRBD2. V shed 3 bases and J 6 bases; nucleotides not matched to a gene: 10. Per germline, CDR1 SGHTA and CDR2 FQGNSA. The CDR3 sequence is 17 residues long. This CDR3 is CASSFRLAGEGLDTQYF. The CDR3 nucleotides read TGTGCCAGCAGCTTCAGACTAGCGGGAGAGGGGTTGGATACGCAGTATTTT. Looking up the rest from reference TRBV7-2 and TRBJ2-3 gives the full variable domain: GAGVSQSPSNKVTEKGKDVELRCDPISGHTALYWYRQSLGQGLEFLIYFQGNSAPDKSGLPSDRFSAERTGGSVSTLTIQRTQQEDSAVYLCASSFRLAGEGLDTQYFGPGTRLTVL.

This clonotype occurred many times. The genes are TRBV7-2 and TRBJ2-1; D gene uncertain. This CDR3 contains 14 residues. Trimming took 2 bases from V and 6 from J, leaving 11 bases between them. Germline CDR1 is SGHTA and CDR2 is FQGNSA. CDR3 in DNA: TGTGCCAGCAGCTTAAGTCTTGGCGGCAATGAGCAGTTCTTC. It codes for CASSLSLGGNEQFF.

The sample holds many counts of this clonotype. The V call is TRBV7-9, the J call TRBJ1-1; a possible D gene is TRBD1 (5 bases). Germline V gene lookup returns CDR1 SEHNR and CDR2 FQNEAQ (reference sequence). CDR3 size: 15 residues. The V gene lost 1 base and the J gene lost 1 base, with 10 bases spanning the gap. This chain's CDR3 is CASSLDETANTEAFF. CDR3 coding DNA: TGTGCCAGCAGCTTAGATGAGACAGCGAACACTGAAGCTTTCTTT.

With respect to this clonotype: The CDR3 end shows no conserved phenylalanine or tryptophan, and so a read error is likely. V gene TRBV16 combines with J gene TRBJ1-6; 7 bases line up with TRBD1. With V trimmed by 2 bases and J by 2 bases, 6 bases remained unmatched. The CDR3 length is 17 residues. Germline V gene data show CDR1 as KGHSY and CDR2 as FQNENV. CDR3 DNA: TGTGCCAGCAGCCAACACCTAGGGACAGCCTATAATTCACCCCTCCACTCT. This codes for CASSQHLGTAYNSPLHS.

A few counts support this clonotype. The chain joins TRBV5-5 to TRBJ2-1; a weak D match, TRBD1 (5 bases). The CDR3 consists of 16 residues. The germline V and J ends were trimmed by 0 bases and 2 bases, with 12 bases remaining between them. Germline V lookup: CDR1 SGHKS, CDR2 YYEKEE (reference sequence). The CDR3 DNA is TGTGCCAGCAGCTTGGATGCCAGGGTGGCCTACAATGAGCAGTTCTTC. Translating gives CASSLDARVAYNEQFF.

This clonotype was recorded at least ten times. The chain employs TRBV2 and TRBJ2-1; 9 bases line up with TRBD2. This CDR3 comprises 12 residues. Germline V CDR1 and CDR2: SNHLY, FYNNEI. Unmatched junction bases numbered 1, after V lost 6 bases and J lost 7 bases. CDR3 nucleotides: TGTGCCAGCAGGCGGGAGGGAAATGAGCAGTTCTTC. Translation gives CASRREGNEQFF.

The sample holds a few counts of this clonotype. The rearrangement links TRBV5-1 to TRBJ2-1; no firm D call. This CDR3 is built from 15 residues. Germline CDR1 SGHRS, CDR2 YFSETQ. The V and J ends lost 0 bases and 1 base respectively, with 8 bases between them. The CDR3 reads CASSLDSASYNEQFF. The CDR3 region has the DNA TGCGCCAGCAGCTTGGACAGTGCATCCTACAATGAGCAGTTCTTC.

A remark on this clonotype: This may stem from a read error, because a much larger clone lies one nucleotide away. Here the CDR3 reads CASSIGPSGSAGANVLTF. The CDR3, as DNA: TGTGCCAGCAGCATAGGCCCTAGCGGGAGCGCTGGGGCCAACGTCCTGACTTTC. This rearrangement joins TRBV11-2 to TRBJ2-6; 10 positions match TRBD2. The CDR3 has 18 amino acids. J was trimmed by 2 bases and V by 5 bases; bases with no gene match: 9. Germline CDR1 and CDR2: SGHAT and FQNNGV. The entire variable domain, with the rest obtained from reference TRBV11-2 and TRBJ2-6, is as follows: EAGVAQSPRYKIIEKRQSVAFWCNPISGHATLYWYQQILGQGPKLLIQFQNNGVVDDSQLPKDRFSAERLKGVDSTLKIQPAKLEDSAVYLCASSIGPSGSAGANVLTFGAGSRLTVL.

The CDR3 spells CASSEATAGNTIYF. The CDR3 nucleotides are TGTGCCAGCAGTGAAGCGACAGCTGGAAACACCATATATTTT. V gene TRBV6-1 combines with J gene TRBJ1-3, with D perhaps TRBD1 (5 bases). The CDR3 covers 14 residues. Trimming pared 0 bases from V and 2 bases from J, leaving 5 bases between. Germline V gives CDR1 MNHNS, CDR2 SASEGT.

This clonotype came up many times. The CDR3 is CASSPGQGNNYGYTF. The CDR3 DNA sequence: TGTGCCAGCAGCCCGGGGCAGGGGAATAACTATGGCTACACCTTC. The chain recombines TRBV11-2 with TRBJ1-2, with D possibly TRBD1 on 6 matching bases. Germline CDR1 SGHAT, CDR2 FQNNGV. The CDR3 consists of 15 residues. Deletions cut 5 bases from V and 1 base from J, with 14 bases between.

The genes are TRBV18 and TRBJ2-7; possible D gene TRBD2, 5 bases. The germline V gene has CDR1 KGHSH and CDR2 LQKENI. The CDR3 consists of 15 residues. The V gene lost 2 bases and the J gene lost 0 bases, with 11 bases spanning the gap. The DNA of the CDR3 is TGTGCCAGCTCACCAAGAGCGGAATACTCCTACGAGCAGTACTTC. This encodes CASSPRAEYSYEQYF.

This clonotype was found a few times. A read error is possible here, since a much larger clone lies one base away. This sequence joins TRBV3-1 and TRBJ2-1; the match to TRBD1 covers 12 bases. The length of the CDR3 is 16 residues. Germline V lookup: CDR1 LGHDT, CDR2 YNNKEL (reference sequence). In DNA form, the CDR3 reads TGTGCCAGCAGCCAAACCAGTGGGACAGGGGGCAATGAGCAGTCCTTC. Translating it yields CASSQTSGTGGNEQSF.

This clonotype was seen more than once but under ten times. The CDR3 here is CAWSRNRGAKNEKLFF. The CDR3 DNA reads TGTGCCTGGAGTCGAAACAGGGGAGCCAAGAATGAAAAACTGTTTTTT. The chain combines TRBV30 with TRBJ1-4; 7 bases line up with TRBD1. The junction had 11 bases not matched to a gene; V was cut back by 2 bases and J by 5 bases. Germline CDR1 and CDR2: GTSNPN and SVGIG (reference sequence). The CDR3 has 16 amino acids.

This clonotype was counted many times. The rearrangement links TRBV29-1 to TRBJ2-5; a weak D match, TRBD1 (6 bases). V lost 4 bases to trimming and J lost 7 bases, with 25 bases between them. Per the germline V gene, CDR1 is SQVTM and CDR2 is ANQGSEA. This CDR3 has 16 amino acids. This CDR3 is CSVVRQGSTSSGTQYF. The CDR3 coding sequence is TGCAGCGTTGTTCGGCAGGGGAGCACTTCAAGCGGGACCCAGTACTTC.

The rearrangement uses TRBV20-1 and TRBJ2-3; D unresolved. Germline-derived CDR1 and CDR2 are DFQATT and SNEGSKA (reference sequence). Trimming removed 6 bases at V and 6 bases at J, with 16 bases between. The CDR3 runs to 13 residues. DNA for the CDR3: TGCAGTGCCCGGAGATCCGCGGTGGATACGCAGTATTTT. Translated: CSARRSAVDTQYF.

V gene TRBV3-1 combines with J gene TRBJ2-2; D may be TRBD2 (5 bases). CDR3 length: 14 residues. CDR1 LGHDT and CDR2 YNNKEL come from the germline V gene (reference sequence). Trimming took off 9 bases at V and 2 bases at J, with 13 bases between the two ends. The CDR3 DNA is TGTGCCAGTCTCGGCAGACTAAACACCGGGGAGCTGTTTTTT. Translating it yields CASLGRLNTGELFF. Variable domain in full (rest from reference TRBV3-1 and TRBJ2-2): DTAVSQTPKYLVTQMGNDKSIKCEQNLGHDTMYWYKQDSKKFLKIMFSYNNKELIINETVPNRFSPKSPDKAHLNLHINSLELGDSAVYFCASLGRLNTGELFFGEGSRLTVL.

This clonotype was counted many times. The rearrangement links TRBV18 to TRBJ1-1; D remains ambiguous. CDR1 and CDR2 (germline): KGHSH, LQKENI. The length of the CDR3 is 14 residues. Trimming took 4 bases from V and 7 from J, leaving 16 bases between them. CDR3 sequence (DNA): TGTGCCAGCTCACTTGGTCCAGGCACGGTTGAAGCTTTCTTT. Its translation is CASSLGPGTVEAFF.

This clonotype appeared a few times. This chain's CDR3 is CSQGDPDTQYF. The CDR3 nucleotides are TGCAGCCAGGGAGATCCAGATACGCAGTATTTT. V is TRBV20-1 and J is TRBJ2-3, with D possibly being TRBD1 or TRBD2 (5 bases each). The germline gives CDR1 DFQATT, CDR2 SNEGSKA (reference sequence). The CDR3 sequence is 11 residues long.